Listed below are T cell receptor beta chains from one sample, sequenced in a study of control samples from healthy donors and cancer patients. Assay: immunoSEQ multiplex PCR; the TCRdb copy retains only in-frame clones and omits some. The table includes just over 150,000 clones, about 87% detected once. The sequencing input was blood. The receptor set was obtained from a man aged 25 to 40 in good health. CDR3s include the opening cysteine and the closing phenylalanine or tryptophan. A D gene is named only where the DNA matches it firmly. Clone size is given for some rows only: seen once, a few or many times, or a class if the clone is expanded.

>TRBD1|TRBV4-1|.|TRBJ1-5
TGCGCCAGCAGCACATACGACAGGGGATATCAGCCCCAGCATTTT
CASSTYDRGYQPQHF
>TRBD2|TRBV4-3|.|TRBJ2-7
TGCGCCAGCAGCCAAGGGACTAGCGGGGAATACGAGCAGTACTTC
CASSQGTSGEYEQYF
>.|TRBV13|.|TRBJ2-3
TGTGCCAGCAGCTTAGAGGCGAGGATGCAGTATTTT
CASSLEARMQYF
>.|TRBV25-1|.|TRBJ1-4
TGTGCCAGCAGCGCCGGGACTGGGGCGTTTGCTAATGAAAAACTGTTTTTT
CASSAGTGAFANEKLFF
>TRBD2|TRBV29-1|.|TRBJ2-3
TGCAGCGTTTCTGTTACTAGCGGGAGTCTGGCAGATACGCAGTATTTT
CSVSVTSGSLADTQYF
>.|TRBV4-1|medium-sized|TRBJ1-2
TGCGCCAGCAGCCAAGATCTGGTCTATGGCTACACCTTC
CASSQDLVYGYTF
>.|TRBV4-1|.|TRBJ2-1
TGCGCCAGCAGCCAGCCCGGACAACCCACGTACAATGAGCAGTTCTTC
CASSQPGQPTYNEQFF
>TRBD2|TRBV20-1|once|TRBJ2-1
TGCAGTGCTAGTAGGCTAGCGGTATACAATGAGCAGTTCTTC
CSASRLAVYNEQFF
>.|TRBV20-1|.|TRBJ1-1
TGCAGTGGCATGAACACTGAAGCTTTCTTT
CSGMNTEAFF
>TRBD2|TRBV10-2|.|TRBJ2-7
TGCGCCAGCTCCCGGGAGGTTTTAGCCTACGAGCAGTACTTC
CASSREVLAYEQYF
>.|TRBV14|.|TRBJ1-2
TGTGCCAGCAGCCTCCGGGACGGACGGATGGGGGATGGCTACACCTTC
CASSLRDGRMGDGYTF
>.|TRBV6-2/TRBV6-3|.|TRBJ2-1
TGTGCCAGCAGTTACGAAAGGGCCTACAATGAGCAGTTCTTC
CASSYERAYNEQFF
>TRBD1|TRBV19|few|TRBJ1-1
TGTGCCAGTAGGGACAGGGGGGGAAACACTGAAGCTTTCTTT
CASRDRGGNTEAFF
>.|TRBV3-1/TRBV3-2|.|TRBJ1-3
TGTGCCAGCAGCCAAGATAGGGGCAGAAGGGCCCTGGGAGGAAACACCATATATTTT
CASSQDRGRRALGGNTIYF
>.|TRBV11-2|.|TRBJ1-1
TGTGCCAGCAGCTTGAACAGGAACACTGAAGCTTTCTTT
CASSLNRNTEAFF
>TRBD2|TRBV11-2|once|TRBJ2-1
TGTGCCAGCAGCACAGCGGGGTACTACAATGAGCAGTTCTTC
CASSTAGYYNEQFF
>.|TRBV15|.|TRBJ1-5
TGTGCCACCAGCAGTGATGTATTTCAGCCCCAGCATTTT
CATSSDVFQPQHF
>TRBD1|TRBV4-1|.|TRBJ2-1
TGCGCCAGCAGCCAAAGATTACCGGGACAGGGAGTAATAGGGTCCTACAATGAGCAGTTCTTC
CASSQRLPGQGVIGSYNEQFF
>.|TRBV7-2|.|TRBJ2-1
TGTGCCAGCAGCTCGGGCAGGGGGCAGTTCTTC
CASSSGRGQFF
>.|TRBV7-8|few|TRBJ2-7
TGTGCCAGCAGCTTTGGGGCTCGCCACGAGCAGTACTTC
CASSFGARHEQYF
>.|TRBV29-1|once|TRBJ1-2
TGCAGCGTTGAGTCAGGGAGATCGGTCGGCTACACCTTC
CSVESGRSVGYTF
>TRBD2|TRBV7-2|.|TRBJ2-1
TGTGCCAGCAGCTTAGGGACTAGCGGGAGAACTGAGCAGTTCTTC
CASSLGTSGRTEQFF
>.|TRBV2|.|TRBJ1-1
TGTGCCAGCAGAGTTTACACAGGGAGGTCGAACACTGAAGCTTTCTTT
CASRVYTGRSNTEAFF
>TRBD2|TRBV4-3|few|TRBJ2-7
TGCGCCAGCAGCCCACAAGCTACGGGAGGTTTCGAGCAGTACTTC
CASSPQATGGFEQYF
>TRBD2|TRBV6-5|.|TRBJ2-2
TGTGCCAGCAAGAAAGCGGGGGCCGCCGGGGAGCTGTTTTTT
CASKKAGAAGELFF
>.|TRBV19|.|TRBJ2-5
TGTGCCAGTAGCCCACCGGGGGCCCCGGGCGGGACCCAGTACTTC
CASSPPGAPGGTQYF
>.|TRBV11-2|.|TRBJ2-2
TGTGCCAGCAGTGCCGGGGAGCTGTTTTTT
CASSAGELFF
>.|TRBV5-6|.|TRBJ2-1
TGTGCCAGCAGCTTGGACAATGAGCAGTTCTTC
CASSLDNEQFF